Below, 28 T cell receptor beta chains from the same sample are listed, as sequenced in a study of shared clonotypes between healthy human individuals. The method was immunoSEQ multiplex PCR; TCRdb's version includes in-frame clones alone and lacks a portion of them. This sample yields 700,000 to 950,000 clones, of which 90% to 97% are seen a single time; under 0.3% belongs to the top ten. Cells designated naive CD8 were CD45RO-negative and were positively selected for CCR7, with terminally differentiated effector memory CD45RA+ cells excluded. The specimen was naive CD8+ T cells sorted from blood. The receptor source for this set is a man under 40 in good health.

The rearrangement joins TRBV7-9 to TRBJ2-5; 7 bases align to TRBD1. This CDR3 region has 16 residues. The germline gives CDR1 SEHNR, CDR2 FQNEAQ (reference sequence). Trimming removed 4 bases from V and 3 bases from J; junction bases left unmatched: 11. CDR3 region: CASSSRTGRQKETQYF. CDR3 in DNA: TGTGCCAGCAGCTCCAGGACAGGAAGACAAAAAGAGACCCAGTACTTC.

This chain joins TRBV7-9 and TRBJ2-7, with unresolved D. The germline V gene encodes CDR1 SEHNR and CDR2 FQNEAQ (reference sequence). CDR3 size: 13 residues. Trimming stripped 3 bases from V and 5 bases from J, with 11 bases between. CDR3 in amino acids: CASSFGPSNEQYF. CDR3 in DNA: TGTGCCAGCAGCTTCGGTCCTTCCAACGAGCAGTACTTC.

CDR3 in DNA: TGTGCCAGCAGTTTAGAAGTGGGACCGATTGAGCAGTTCTTC. Amino acids: CASSLEVGPIEQFF. This rearrangement joins TRBV28 to TRBJ2-1, with D perhaps given as TRBD1 or TRBD2 (5 bases each). The CDR3 runs 14 residues. In germline, CDR1 is MDHEN, CDR2 SYDVKM. Trimming removed 2 bases at V and 9 bases at J, with 14 bases between.

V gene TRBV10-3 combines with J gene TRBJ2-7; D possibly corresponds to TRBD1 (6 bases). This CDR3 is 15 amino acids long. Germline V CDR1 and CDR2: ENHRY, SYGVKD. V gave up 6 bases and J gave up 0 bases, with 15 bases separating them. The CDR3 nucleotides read TGTGCCATCAGGCTGACAGGCTCCAGCTCCTACGAGCAGTACTTC. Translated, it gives CAIRLTGSSSYEQYF.

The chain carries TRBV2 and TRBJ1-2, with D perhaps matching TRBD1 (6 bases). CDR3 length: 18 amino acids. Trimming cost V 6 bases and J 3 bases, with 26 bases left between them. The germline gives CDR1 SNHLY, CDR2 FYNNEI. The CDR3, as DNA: TGTGCCAGCAGGCTTAATCCCGGCCTCAGGGGAGAGGACTATGGCTACACCTTC. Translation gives CASRLNPGLRGEDYGYTF.

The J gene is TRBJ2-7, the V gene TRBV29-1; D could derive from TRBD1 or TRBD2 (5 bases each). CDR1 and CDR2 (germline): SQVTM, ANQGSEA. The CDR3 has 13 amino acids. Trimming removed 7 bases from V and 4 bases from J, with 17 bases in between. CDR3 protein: CSAETQGPYEQYF. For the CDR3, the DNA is TGCAGCGCTGAGACCCAGGGACCGTACGAGCAGTACTTC.

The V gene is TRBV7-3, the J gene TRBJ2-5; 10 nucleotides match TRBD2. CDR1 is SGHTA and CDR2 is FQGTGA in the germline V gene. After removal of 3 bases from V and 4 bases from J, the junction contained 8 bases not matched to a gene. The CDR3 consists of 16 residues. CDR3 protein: CASSFGTSVTTETQYF. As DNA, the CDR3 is TGTGCCAGCAGCTTCGGGACTAGCGTAACCACAGAGACCCAGTACTTC.

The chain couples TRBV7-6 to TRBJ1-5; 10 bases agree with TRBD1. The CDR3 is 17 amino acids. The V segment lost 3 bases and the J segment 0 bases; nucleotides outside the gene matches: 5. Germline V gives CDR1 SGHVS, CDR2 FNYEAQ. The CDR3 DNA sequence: TGTGCCAGCAGCTTGAGGACAGGGGGATATAGCAATCAGCCCCAGCATTTT. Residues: CASSLRTGGYSNQPQHF.

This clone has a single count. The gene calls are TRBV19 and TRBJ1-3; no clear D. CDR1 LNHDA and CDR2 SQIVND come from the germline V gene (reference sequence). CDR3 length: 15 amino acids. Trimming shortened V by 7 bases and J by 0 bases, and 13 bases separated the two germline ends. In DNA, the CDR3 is TGTGCCAGTACTTATAGTCCAGACTCTGGAAACACCATATATTTT. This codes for CASTYSPDSGNTIYF.

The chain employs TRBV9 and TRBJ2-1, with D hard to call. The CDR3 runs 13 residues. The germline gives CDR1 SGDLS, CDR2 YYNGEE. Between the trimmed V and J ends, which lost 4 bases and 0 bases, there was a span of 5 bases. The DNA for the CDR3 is TGTGCCAGCAGCACCGGCTCCTACAATGAGCAGTTCTTC. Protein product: CASSTGSYNEQFF.

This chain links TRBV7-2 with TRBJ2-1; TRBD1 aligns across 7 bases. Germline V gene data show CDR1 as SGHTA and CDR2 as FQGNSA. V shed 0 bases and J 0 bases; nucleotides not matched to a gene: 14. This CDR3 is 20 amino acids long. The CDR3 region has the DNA TGTGCCAGCAGCTTAGCCGCCGGGACAGAAACCTATAGCTCCTACAATGAGCAGTTCTTC. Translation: CASSLAAGTETYSSYNEQFF. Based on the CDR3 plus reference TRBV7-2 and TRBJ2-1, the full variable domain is GAGVSQSPSNKVTEKGKDVELRCDPISGHTALYWYRQSLGQGLEFLIYFQGNSAPDKSGLPSDRFSAERTGGSVSTLTIQRTQQEDSAVYLCASSLAAGTETYSSYNEQFFGPGTRLTVL.

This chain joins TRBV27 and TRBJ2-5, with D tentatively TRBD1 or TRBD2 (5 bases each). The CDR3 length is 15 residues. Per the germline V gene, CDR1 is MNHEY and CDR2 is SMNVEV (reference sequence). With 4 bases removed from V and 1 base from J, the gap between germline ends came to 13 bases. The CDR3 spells CASSSGLGVQETQYF. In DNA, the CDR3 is TGTGCCAGCAGTTCGGGGTTGGGGGTCCAAGAGACCCAGTACTTC.

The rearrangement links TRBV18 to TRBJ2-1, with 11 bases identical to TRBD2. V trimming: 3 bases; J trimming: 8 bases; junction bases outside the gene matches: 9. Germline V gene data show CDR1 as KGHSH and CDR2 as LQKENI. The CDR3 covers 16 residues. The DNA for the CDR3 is TGTGCCAGCTCACCGCGGCTAGCGGGAGGTTTGGATGAGCAGTTCTTC. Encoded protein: CASSPRLAGGLDEQFF.

This CDR3 is CASSVESSAYQETQYF. CDR3 sequence (DNA): TGTGCCAGCAGTGTAGAATCTAGCGCTTACCAAGAGACCCAGTACTTC. The chain has TRBV2 and TRBJ2-5; D is perhaps TRBD2 (6 bases). The CDR3 loop spans 16 amino acids. Deletions cut 4 bases from V and 0 bases from J, with 15 bases between. Germline V CDR1 and CDR2: SNHLY, FYNNEI. The variable domain in full, completed from reference TRBV2 and TRBJ2-5, reads EPEVTQTPSHQVTQMGQEVILRCVPISNHLYFYWYRQILGQKVEFLVSFYNNEISEKSEIFDDQFSVERPDGSNFTLKIRSTKLEDSAMYFCASSVESSAYQETQYFGPGTRLLVL.

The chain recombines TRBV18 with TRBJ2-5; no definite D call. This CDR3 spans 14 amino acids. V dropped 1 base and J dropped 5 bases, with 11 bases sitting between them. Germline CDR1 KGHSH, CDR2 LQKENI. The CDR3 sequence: CASSPRVDGETQYF. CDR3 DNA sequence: TGTGCCAGCTCACCACGGGTGGATGGGGAGACCCAGTACTTC.

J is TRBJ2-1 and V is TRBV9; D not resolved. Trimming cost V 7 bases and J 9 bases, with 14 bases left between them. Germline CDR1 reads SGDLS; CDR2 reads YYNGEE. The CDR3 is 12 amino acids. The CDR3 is CASAGLRLEQFF. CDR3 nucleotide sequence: TGTGCCAGCGCCGGGCTACGTCTTGAGCAGTTCTTC.

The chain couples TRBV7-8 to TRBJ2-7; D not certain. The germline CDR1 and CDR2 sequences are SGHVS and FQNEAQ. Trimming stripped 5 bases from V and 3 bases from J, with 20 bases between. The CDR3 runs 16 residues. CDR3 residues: CASSPRVVARVYEQYF. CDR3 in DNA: TGTGCCAGCAGCCCTAGGGTAGTAGCTCGGGTCTACGAGCAGTACTTC.

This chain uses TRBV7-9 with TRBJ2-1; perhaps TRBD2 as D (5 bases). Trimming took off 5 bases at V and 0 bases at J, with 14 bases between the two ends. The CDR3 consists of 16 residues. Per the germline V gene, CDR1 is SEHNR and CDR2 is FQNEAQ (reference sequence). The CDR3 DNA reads TGTGCCAGCAGCCCGCGGGCGGGCTACTCCTACAATGAGCAGTTCTTC. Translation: CASSPRAGYSYNEQFF.

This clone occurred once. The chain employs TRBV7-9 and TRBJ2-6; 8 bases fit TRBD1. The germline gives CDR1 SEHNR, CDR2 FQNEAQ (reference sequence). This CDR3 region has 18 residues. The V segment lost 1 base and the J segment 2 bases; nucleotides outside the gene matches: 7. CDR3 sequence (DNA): TGTGCCAGCAGCTTAGGAGGCAGGGGGCGGACTGGGGCCAACGTCCTGACTTTC. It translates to CASSLGGRGRTGANVLTF. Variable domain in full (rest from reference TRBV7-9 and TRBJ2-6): DTGVSQNPRHKITKRGQNVTFRCDPISEHNRLYWYRQTLGQGPEFLTYFQNEAQLEKSRLLSDRFSAERPKGSFSTLEIQRTEQGDSAMYLCASSLGGRGRTGANVLTFGAGSRLTVL.

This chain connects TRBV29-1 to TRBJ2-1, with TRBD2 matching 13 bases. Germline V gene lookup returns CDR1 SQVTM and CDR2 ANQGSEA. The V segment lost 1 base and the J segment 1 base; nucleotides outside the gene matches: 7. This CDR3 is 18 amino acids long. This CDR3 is CSVEGLAGGSVSYNEQFF. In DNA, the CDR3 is TGCAGCGTTGAAGGACTAGCGGGAGGAAGTGTTTCCTACAATGAGCAGTTCTTC.

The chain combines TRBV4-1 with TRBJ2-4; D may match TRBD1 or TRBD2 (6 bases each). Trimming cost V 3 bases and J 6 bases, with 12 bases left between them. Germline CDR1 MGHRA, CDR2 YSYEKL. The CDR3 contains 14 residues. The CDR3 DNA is TGCGCCAGCAGCCAGGGGGGCCTCATAAACATTCAGTACTTC. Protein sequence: CASSQGGLINIQYF.

The chain's CDR3 is CASRHSGRKYEQYF. The CDR3, as DNA: TGTGCCAGCAGACATAGCGGGAGGAAGTACGAGCAGTACTTC. V gene TRBV5-8 combines with J gene TRBJ2-7; the match to TRBD2 covers 10 bases. Losses at the gene ends were 5 bases for V and 4 bases for J; bases not matched to a gene: 6. Per germline, CDR1 SGHTS and CDR2 YDEGEE. This CDR3 has 14 residues. Looking up the rest from reference TRBV5-8 and TRBJ2-7 gives the full variable domain: EAGVTQSPTHLIKTRGQQATLRCSPISGHTSVYWYQQALGLGLQFLLWYDEGEERNRGNFPPRFSGRQFPNYSSELNVNALELEDSALYLCASRHSGRKYEQYFGPGTRLTVT.

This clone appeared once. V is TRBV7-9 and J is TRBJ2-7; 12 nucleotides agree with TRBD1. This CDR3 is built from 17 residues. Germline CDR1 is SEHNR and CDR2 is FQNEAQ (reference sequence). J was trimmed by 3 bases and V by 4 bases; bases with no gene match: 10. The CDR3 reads CASSSTGDRGHHYEQYF. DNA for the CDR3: TGTGCCAGCAGCTCTACAGGGGACAGGGGGCATCACTACGAGCAGTACTTC.

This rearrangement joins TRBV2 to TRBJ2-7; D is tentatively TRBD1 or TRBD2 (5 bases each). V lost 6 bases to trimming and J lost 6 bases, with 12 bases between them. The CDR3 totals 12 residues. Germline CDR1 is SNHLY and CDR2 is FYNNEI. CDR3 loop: CASSPGAFEQYF. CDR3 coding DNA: TGTGCCAGCAGCCCCGGGGCATTCGAGCAGTACTTC.

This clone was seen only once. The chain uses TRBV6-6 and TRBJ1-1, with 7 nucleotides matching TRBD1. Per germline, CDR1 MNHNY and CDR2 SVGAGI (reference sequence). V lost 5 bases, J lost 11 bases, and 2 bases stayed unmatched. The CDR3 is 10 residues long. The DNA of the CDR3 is TGTGCCAGCAGTACAGGGGAGGCTTTCTTT. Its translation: CASSTGEAFF.

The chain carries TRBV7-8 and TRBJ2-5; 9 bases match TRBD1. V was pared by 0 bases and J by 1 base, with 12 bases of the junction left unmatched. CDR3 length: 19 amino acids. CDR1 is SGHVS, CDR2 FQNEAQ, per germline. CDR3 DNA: TGTGCCAGCAGCTTAGCGATGTGGGGACAGGGTTACCCCCAAGAGACCCAGTACTTC. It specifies CASSLAMWGQGYPQETQYF. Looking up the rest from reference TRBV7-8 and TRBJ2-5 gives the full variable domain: GAGVSQSPRYKVAKRGQDVALRCDPISGHVSLFWYQQALGQGPEFLTYFQNEAQLDKSGLPSDRFFAERPEGSVSTLKIQRTQQEDSAVYLCASSLAMWGQGYPQETQYFGPGTRLLVL.

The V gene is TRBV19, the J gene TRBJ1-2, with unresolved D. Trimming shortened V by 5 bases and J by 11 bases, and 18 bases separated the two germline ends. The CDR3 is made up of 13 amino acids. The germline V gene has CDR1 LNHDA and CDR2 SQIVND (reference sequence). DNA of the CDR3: TGTGCCAGTAGTCCAGAACCAGTCGACCCGTACACCTTC. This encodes CASSPEPVDPYTF.

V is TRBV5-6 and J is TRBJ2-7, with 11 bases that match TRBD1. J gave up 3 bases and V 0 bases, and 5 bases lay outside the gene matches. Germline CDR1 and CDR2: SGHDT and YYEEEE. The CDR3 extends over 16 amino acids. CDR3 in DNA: TGTGCCAGCAGCTTGGATGGGACAGGGGGTTACTACGAGCAGTACTTC. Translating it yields CASSLDGTGGYYEQYF.